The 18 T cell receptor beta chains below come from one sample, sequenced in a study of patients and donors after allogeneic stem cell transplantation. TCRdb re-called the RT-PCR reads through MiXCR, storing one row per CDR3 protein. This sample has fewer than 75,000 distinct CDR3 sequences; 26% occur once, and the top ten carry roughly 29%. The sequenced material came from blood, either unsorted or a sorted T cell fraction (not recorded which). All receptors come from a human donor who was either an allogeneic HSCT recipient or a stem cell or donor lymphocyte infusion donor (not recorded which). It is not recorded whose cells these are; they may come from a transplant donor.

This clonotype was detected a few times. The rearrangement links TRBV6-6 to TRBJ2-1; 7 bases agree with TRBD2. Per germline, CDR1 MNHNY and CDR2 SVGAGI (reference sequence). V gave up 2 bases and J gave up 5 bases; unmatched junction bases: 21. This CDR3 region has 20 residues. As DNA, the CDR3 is TGTGCCAGCAGTTACCCGGTCGGGGGAGCAACTGCGGGAGCAAACAATGAGCAGTTCTTC. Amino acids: CASSYPVGGATAGANNEQFF.

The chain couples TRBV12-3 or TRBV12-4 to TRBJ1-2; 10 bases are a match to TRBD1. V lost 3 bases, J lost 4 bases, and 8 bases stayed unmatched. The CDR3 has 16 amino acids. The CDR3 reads CASSFSWGTGAYGYTF. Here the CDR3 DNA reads TGTGCCAGCAGTTTTTCGTGGGGGACAGGGGCCTATGGCTACACCTTC.

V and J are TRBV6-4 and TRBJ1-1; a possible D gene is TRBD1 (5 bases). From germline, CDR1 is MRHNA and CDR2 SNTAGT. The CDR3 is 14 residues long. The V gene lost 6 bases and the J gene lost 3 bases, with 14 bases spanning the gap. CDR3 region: CASRLQDQDTEAFF. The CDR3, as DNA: TGTGCCAGCAGACTACAGGACCAGGACACTGAAGCTTTCTTT.

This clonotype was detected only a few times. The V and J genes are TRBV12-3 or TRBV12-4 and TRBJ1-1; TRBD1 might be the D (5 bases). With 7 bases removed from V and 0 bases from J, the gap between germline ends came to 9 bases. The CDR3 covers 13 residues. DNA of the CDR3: TGTGCCAGCACCGGACACTTGAACACTGAAGCTTTCTTT. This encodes CASTGHLNTEAFF.

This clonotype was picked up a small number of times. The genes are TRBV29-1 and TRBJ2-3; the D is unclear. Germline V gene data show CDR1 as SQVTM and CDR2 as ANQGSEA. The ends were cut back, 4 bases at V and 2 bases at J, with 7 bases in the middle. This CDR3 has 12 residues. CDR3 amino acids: CSVGRVTDTQYF. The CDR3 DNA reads TGCAGCGTTGGGCGAGTCACAGATACGCAGTATTTT.

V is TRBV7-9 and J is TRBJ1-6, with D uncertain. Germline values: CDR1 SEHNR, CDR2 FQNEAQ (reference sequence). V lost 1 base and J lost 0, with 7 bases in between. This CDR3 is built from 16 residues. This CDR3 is CASSLDPISYNSPLHF. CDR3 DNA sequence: TGTGCCAGCAGCTTAGATCCTATCTCCTATAATTCACCCCTCCACTTT.

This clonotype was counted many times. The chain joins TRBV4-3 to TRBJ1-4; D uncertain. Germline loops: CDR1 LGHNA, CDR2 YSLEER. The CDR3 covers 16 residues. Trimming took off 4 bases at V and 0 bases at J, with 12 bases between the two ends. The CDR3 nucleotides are TGCGCCAGCAGCCTATTGACCCCTGCAACTAATGAAAAACTGTTTTTT. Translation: CASSLLTPATNEKLFF.

The CDR3 DNA reads as TGTGCCAGCAGCCCCGGACAGATGTACAATGAGCAGTTCTTC. This codes for CASSPGQMYNEQFF. This rearrangement joins TRBV7-8 to TRBJ2-1; D perhaps matches TRBD1 (6 bases). The CDR3 contains 14 residues. The germline gives CDR1 SGHVS, CDR2 FQNEAQ. V was cut by 5 bases and J by 4 bases, with 12 bases left in between.

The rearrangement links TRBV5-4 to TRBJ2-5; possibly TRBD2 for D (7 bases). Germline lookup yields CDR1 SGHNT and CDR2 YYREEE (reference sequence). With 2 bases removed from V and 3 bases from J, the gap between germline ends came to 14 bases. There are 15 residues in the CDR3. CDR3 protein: CASSLPWEGEETQYF. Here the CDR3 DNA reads TGTGCCAGCAGCTTACCGTGGGAGGGGGAAGAGACCCAGTACTTC.

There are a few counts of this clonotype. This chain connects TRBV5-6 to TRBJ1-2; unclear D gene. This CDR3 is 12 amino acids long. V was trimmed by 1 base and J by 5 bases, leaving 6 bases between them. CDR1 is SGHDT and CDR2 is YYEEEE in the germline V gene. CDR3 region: CASSLTTYGYTF. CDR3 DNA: TGTGCCAGCAGCTTGACTACTTATGGCTACACCTTC. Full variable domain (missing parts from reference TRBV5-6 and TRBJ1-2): DAGVTQSPTHLIKTRGQQVTLRCSPKSGHDTVSWYQQALGQGPQFIFQYYEEEERQRGNFPDRFSGHQFPNYSSELNVNALLLGDSALYLCASSLTTYGYTFGSGTRLTVV.

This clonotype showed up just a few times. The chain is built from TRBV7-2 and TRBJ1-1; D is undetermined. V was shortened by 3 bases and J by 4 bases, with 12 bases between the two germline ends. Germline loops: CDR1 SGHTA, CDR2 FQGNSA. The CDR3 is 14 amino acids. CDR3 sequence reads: CASSFGAGITEAFF. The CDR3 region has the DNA TGTGCCAGCAGCTTCGGCGCGGGTATCACTGAAGCTTTCTTT.

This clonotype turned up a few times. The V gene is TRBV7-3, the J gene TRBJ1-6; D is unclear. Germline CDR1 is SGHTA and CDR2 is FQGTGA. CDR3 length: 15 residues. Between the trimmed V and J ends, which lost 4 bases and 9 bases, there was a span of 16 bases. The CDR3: CASSSSVSLVSPLHF. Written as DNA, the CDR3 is TGTGCCAGCAGCTCCTCGGTCAGTTTGGTTTCACCCCTCCACTTT.

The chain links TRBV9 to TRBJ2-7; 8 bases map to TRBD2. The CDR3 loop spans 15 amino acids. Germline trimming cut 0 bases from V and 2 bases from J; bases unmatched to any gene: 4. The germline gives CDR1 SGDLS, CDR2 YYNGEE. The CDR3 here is CASSVGGGPTYEQYF. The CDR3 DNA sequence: TGTGCCAGCAGCGTAGGCGGGGGGCCCACCTACGAGCAGTACTTC.

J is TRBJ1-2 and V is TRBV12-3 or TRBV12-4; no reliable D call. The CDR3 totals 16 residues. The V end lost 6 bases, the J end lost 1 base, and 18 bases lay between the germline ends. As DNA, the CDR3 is TGTGCCAGCAGCCCTGGAGAACAGTACTTTAACTATGGCTACACCTTC. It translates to CASSPGEQYFNYGYTF.

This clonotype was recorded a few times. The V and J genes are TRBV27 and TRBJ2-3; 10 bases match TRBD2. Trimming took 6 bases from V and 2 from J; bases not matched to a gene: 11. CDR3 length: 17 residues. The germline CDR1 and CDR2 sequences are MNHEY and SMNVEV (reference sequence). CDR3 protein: CASSPSPGLAFTDTQYF. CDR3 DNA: TGTGCCAGCAGCCCCTCCCCGGGACTAGCGTTCACAGATACGCAGTATTTT.

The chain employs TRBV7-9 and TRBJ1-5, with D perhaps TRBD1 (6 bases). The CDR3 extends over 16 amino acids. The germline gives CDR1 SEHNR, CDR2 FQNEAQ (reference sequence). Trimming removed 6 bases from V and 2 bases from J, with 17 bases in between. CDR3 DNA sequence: TGTGCCAGCAGTCTAACAGGGATTGGCGGCAATCAGCCCCAGCATTTT. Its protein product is CASSLTGIGGNQPQHF. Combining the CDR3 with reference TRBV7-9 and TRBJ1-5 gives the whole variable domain DTGVSQNPRHKITKRGQNVTFRCDPISEHNRLYWYRQTLGQGPEFLTYFQNEAQLEKSRLLSDRFSAERPKGSFSTLEIQRTEQGDSAMYLCASSLTGIGGNQPQHFGDGTRLSIL.

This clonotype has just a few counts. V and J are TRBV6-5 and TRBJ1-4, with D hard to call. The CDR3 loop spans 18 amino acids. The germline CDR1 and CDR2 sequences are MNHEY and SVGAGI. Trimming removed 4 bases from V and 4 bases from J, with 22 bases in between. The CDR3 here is CASSSHTRPQRLNEKLFF. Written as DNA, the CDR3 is TGTGCCAGCAGTTCCCATACACGGCCACAGCGACTTAATGAAAAACTGTTTTTT.

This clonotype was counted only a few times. The CDR3 DNA reads as TGCGCCAGCAGCTTTAGCGGCCCTAACACCGGGGAGCTGTTTTTT. Its translation: CASSFSGPNTGELFF. The V and J genes are TRBV5-1 and TRBJ2-2, with D perhaps TRBD2 (6 bases). The CDR3 extends over 15 amino acids. Germline-derived CDR1 and CDR2 are SGHRS and YFSETQ. V was cut by 2 bases and J by 2 bases, with 10 bases left in between.